Shown below are 18 T cell receptor beta chains from a single sample sequenced in a study of regulatory T cells in long-lasting Graves disease. Relying on iRepertoire HTBI primers and Arm-PCR of CDR3 regions, the team built TCR beta libraries. TCRdb processed the multiplex PCR reads anew with MiXCR; each CDR3 protein has one entry. The table lists over 400,000 distinct CDR3 sequences, 14% of them singletons, with approximately 17% in the top ten. Time point noted: newly diagnosed GD, antithyroid drugs for less than 3 months. PBMC-derived RNA was used for the TCR library. The same data also went into a second study, on T cells in Graves' hyperthyroidism and ophthalmopathy.

The sequencing used peripheral blood mononuclear cells (PBMCs), collected at new diagnosis, from a patient treated with antithyroid drugs. The source of these receptors is a woman aged 45 to 65 with Graves disease.

This clonotype was detected ten times or more. The chain couples TRBV28 to TRBJ2-7; D possibly corresponds to TRBD2 (5 bases). The germline V gene encodes CDR1 MDHEN and CDR2 SYDVKM. V lost 6 bases, J lost 7 bases, and 19 bases lay in between. This CDR3 comprises 14 residues. The CDR3 loop is CASSRPAESWEQYF. CDR3 DNA sequence: TGTGCCAGCAGCCGTCCAGCGGAATCTTGGGAGCAGTACTTC.

This clonotype was seen ten or more times. The chain uses TRBV5-1 and TRBJ2-1, with 7 bases identical to TRBD2. The trim removed 3 bases at V and 5 bases at J, leaving 5 bases unmatched. Germline assignment: CDR1 SGHRS and CDR2 YFSETQ. The CDR3 contains 14 residues. CDR3 loop: CASSSGLPDNEQFF. For the CDR3, the DNA is TGCGCCAGCAGCTCGGGACTACCAGACAATGAGCAGTTCTTC.

In its sample, this clonotype was seen a few times. The gene calls are TRBV5-1 and TRBJ2-3; 10 bases line up with TRBD2. Germline CDR1 SGHRS, CDR2 YFSETQ. The V segment lost 4 bases and the J segment 5 bases; nucleotides outside the gene matches: 4. The CDR3 runs to 14 residues. CDR3 sequence (DNA): TGCGCCAGCAGCGGGACTAGCGTGGAAGATACGCAGTATTTT. It yields the protein CASSGTSVEDTQYF.

The sample holds a few counts of this clonotype. The rearrangement links TRBV19 to TRBJ2-7, with 8 bases fitting TRBD2. CDR3 length: 14 amino acids. Germline loops: CDR1 LNHDA, CDR2 SQIVND (reference sequence). Losses at the gene ends were 7 bases for V and 0 bases for J; bases not matched to a gene: 5. The CDR3 is CASTPAGVSYEQYF. CDR3 in DNA: TGTGCCAGTACCCCAGCGGGAGTCTCCTACGAGCAGTACTTC.

Details on this clonotype: A single base separates this from a much larger clone, so it may be a read error. The CDR3 reads CANSRQGAFYEQYF. For the CDR3, the DNA is TGTGCCAACAGTAGACAGGGGGCTTTCTACGAGCAGTACTTC. The chain recombines TRBV12-3 or TRBV12-4 with TRBJ2-7, with 10 positions matching TRBD1. This CDR3 comprises 14 residues.

The chain is built from TRBV7-8 and TRBJ1-1; D gene uncertain. Germline V gives CDR1 SGHVS, CDR2 FQNEAQ. The CDR3 contains 14 residues. Between the trimmed V and J ends, which lost 2 bases and 7 bases, there was a span of 14 bases. The CDR3 is CASSLSIGSREAFF. For the CDR3, the DNA is TGTGCCAGCAGCTTATCTATAGGGTCCCGTGAAGCTTTCTTT.

This clonotype showed up many times. The chain carries TRBV10-3 and TRBJ2-5; 15 bases align to TRBD2. The CDR3 is made up of 16 amino acids. Germline assignment: CDR1 ENHRY and CDR2 SYGVKD. Trimming at V came to 6 bases and at J to 3 bases, leaving 5 bases not matched to a gene. This chain's CDR3 is CAIRSGTSGRKETQYF. The CDR3 DNA follows: TGTGCCATCAGATCCGGGACTAGCGGGAGGAAAGAGACCCAGTACTTC.

This clonotype was seen ten or more times. The genes are TRBV2 and TRBJ2-5; a possible D gene is TRBD2 (6 bases). Germline values: CDR1 SNHLY, CDR2 FYNNEI. The CDR3 has 15 amino acids. The V gene lost 6 bases and the J gene lost 7 bases, with 21 bases spanning the gap. The chain's CDR3 is CASRTWGEALGTQYF. CDR3 in DNA: TGTGCCAGCAGGACTTGGGGGGAGGCCCTTGGGACCCAGTACTTC.

This chain links TRBV19 with TRBJ2-1; TRBD2 is a possible D gene (6 bases). V dropped 5 bases and J dropped 3 bases, with 11 bases sitting between them. The V gene's germline CDR1 is LNHDA and CDR2 SQIVND (reference sequence). The CDR3 has 14 residues. CDR3 amino acids: CASSGSGRYNEQFF. The CDR3 nucleotides are TGTGCCAGTAGTGGTAGCGGTCGCTACAATGAGCAGTTCTTC.

This clonotype has ten or more counts. The CDR3 region is CASSRDSPPYYGYTF. The CDR3 coding sequence is TGTGCCAGCAGTCGGGACAGCCCGCCCTACTATGGCTACACCTTC. V is TRBV6-1 and J is TRBJ1-2; 7 positions agree with TRBD1. Germline assignment: CDR1 MNHNS and CDR2 SASEGT. The CDR3 loop spans 15 amino acids. V lost 5 bases and J lost 3; bases outside the gene matches: 9.

This clonotype appeared a few times. CDR3 amino acids: CASARDSYNEQFF. Written as DNA, the CDR3 is TGTGCCAGTGCCCGGGACTCCTACAATGAGCAGTTCTTC. This chain uses TRBV19 with TRBJ2-1; weak D call: TRBD2 (5 bases). The germline V gene has CDR1 LNHDA and CDR2 SQIVND (reference sequence). Between the trimmed V and J ends, which lost 8 bases and 0 bases, there was a span of 8 bases. The CDR3 is made up of 13 amino acids.

With respect to this clonotype: This sequence may be a read error, since a much larger clone differs from it by one base. The chain recombines TRBV28 with TRBJ2-1; D gene uncertain. The CDR3 runs to 14 residues. CDR1 is MDHEN and CDR2 is SYDVKM in the germline V gene. The CDR3 DNA follows: TGTGTCAGCACCTACAACGATCTACTCAGTGAGCAGTTCTTC. Its protein product is CVSTYNDLLSEQFF. Full variable domain (missing parts from reference TRBV28 and TRBJ2-1): DVKVTQSSRYLVKRTGEKVFLECVQDMDHENMFWYRQDPGLGLRLIYFSYDVKMKEKGDIPEGYSVSREKKERFSLILESASTNQTSMYLCVSTYNDLLSEQFFGPGTRLTVL.

This clonotype was seen at least ten times. The chain uses TRBV6-5 and TRBJ2-1; 9 bases map to TRBD2. J was trimmed by 8 bases and V by 2 bases; bases with no gene match: 7. Germline V lookup: CDR1 MNHEY, CDR2 SVGAGI. The CDR3 is 15 amino acids. The chain's CDR3 is CASSYNGGRADEQFF. CDR3 nucleotides: TGTGCCAGCAGTTACAACGGCGGGAGGGCCGATGAGCAGTTCTTC.

In this sample, this clonotype turned up many times. The rearrangement joins TRBV7-3 to TRBJ2-5; TRBD1 might be the D (6 bases). The CDR3 totals 16 residues. Trimming pared 3 bases from V and 2 bases from J, leaving 16 bases between. Germline CDR1 SGHTA, CDR2 FQGTGA. The CDR3 loop is CASSLGPLTGQETQYF. CDR3 DNA: TGTGCCAGCAGCTTGGGACCTCTGACAGGTCAAGAGACCCAGTACTTC.

This clonotype was detected ten times or more. The genes are TRBV18 and TRBJ2-1; the match to TRBD2 covers 10 bases. Trimming took 4 bases from V and 5 from J; bases not matched to a gene: 2. The CDR3 contains 14 residues. Germline CDR1 KGHSH, CDR2 LQKENI. CDR3 protein: CASSRTSGHNEQFF. CDR3 DNA: TGTGCCAGCTCACGGACTAGCGGACACAATGAGCAGTTCTTC.

This clonotype was picked up a small number of times. The gene calls are TRBV6-1 and TRBJ2-7; 9 bases map to TRBD2. The CDR3 has 15 residues. Germline V gene data show CDR1 as MNHNS and CDR2 as SASEGT. The J segment lost 1 base and the V segment lost 2 bases, leaving 3 bases of the junction unmatched. This CDR3 is CASSEISGSSYEQYF. The CDR3 bases are TGTGCCAGCAGTGAAATTAGCGGGAGTTCCTACGAGCAGTACTTC.

This sequence joins TRBV27 and TRBJ1-2, with 7 bases that match TRBD1. Germline V gene lookup returns CDR1 MNHEY and CDR2 SMNVEV (reference sequence). The CDR3 is 13 residues long. The junction had 4 bases not matched to a gene; V was cut back by 6 bases and J by 3 bases. The CDR3 loop reads CASRPTGDYGYTF. The CDR3 DNA reads TGTGCCAGCAGACCTACAGGGGACTATGGCTACACCTTC.

This clonotype was seen many times. CDR3 residues: CASSHQRDSPQYF. The CDR3, as DNA: TGTGCCAGCAGCCACCAGCGGGACAGCCCTCAGTACTTC. This rearrangement joins TRBV27 to TRBJ2-4; perhaps D is TRBD1 or TRBD2 (7 bases each). V lost 6 bases and J lost 12, with 18 bases in between. This CDR3 region has 13 residues. Germline values: CDR1 MNHEY, CDR2 SMNVEV (reference sequence).